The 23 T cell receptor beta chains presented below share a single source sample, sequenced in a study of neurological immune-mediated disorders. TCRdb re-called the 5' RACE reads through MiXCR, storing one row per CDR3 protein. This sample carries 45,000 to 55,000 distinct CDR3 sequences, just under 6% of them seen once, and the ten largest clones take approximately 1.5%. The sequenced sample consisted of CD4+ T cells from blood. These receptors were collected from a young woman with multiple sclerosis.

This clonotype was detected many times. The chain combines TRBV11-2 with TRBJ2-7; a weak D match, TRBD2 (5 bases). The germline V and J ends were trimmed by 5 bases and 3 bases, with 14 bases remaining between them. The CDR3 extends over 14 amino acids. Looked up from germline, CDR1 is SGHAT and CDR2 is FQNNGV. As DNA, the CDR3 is TGTGCCAGCAGCCCCAGGACTCTGGGCTACGAGCAGTACTTC. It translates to CASSPRTLGYEQYF. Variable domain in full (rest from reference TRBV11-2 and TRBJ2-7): EAGVAQSPRYKIIEKRQSVAFWCNPISGHATLYWYQQILGQGPKLLIQFQNNGVVDDSQLPKDRFSAERLKGVDSTLKIQPAKLEDSAVYLCASSPRTLGYEQYFGPGTRLTVT.

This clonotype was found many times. The CDR3 protein is CASKRTGEGYTF. As DNA, the CDR3 is TGTGCCAGTAAGAGGACAGGCGAAGGCTACACCTTC. This chain links TRBV25-1 with TRBJ1-2; TRBD1 agrees at 7 bases. The V and J ends lost 9 bases and 8 bases, in that order; junction bases with no gene match: 9. This CDR3 has 12 residues. Looked up from germline, CDR1 is MGHDK and CDR2 is SYGVNS.

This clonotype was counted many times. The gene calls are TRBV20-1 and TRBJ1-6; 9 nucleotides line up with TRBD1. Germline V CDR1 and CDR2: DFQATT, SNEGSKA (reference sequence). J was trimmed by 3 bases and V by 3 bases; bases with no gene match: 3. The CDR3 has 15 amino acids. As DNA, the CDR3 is TGCAGTGCTAGGGACAGGGGCTTCTATAATTCACCCCTCCACTTT. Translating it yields CSARDRGFYNSPLHF.

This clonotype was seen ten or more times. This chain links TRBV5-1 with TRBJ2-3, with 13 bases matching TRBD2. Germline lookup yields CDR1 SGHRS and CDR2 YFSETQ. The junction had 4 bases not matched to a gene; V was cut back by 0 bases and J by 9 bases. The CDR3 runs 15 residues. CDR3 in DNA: TGCGCCAGCAGCTTGGGACTAGCGGGAGGAGACACGCAGTATTTT. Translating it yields CASSLGLAGGDTQYF.

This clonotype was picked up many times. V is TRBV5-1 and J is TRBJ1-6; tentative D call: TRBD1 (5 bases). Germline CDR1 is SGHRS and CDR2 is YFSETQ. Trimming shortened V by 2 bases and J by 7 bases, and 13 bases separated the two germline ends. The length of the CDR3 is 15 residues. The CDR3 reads CASSFLSGGNSPLHF. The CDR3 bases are TGCGCCAGCAGCTTCCTCAGCGGGGGAAATTCACCCCTCCACTTT.

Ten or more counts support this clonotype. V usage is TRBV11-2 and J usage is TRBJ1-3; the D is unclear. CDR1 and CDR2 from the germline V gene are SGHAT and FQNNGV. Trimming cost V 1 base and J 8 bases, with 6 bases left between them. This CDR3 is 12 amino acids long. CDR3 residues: CASSLADYTIYF. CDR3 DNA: TGTGCCAGCAGCTTAGCTGACTACACCATATATTTT.

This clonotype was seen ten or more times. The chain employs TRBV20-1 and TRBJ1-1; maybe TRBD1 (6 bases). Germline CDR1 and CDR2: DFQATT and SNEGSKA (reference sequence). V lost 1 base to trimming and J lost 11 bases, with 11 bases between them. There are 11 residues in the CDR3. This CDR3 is CSARAGTHAFF. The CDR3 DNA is TGCAGTGCTAGAGCCGGGACACACGCTTTCTTT.

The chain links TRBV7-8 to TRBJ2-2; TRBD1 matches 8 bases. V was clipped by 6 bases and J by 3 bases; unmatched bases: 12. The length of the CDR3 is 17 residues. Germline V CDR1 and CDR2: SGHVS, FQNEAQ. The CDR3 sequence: CASSRKNRGDDTGELFF. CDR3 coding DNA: TGTGCCAGCAGTCGCAAGAACAGGGGGGACGACACCGGGGAGCTGTTTTTT.

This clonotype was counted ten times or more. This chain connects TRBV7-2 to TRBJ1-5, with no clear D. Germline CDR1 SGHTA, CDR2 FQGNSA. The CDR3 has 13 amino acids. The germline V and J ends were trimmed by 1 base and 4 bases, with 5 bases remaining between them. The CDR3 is CASSLVANQPQHF. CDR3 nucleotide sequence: TGTGCCAGCAGCTTAGTTGCTAATCAGCCCCAGCATTTT.

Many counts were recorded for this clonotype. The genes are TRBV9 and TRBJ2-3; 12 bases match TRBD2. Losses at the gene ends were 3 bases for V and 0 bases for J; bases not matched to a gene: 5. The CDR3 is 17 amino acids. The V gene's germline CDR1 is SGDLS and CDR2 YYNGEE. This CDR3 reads CASSETSGGLSTDTQYF. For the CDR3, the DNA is TGTGCCAGCAGCGAGACTAGCGGGGGACTTAGCACAGATACGCAGTATTTT.

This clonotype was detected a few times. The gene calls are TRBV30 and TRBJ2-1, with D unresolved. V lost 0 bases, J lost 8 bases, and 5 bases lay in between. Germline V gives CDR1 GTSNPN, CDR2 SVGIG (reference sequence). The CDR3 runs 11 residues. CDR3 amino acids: CAWSVIDEQFF. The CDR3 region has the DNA TGTGCCTGGAGTGTGATTGATGAGCAGTTCTTC.

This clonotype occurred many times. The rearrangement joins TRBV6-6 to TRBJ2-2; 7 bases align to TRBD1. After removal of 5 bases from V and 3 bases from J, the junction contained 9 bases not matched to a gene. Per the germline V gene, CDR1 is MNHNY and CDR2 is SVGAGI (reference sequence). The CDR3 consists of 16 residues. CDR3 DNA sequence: TGTGCCAGCAGTACCGAAGGGGGCAGGTACACCGGGGAGCTGTTTTTT. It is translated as CASSTEGGRYTGELFF.

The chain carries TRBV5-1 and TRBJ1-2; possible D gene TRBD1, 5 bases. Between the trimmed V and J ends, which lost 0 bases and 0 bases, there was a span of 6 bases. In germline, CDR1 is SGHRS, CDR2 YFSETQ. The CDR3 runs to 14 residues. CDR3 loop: CASSLGTPNYGYTF. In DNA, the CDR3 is TGCGCCAGCAGCTTGGGGACACCTAACTATGGCTACACCTTC.

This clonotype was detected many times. CDR3 amino acids: CASSRTSGLSYNEQFF. DNA of the CDR3: TGTGCCAGCAGCCGTACTAGCGGCCTAAGCTACAATGAGCAGTTCTTC. V gene TRBV27 combines with J gene TRBJ2-1; 8 bases are a match to TRBD2. J was trimmed by 3 bases and V by 6 bases; bases with no gene match: 10. Germline-derived CDR1 and CDR2 are MNHEY and SMNVEV (reference sequence). The CDR3 totals 16 residues.

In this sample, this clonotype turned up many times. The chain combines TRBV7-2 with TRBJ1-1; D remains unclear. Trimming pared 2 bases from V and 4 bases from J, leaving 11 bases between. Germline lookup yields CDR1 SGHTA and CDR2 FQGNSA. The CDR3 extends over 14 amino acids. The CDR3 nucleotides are TGTGCCAGCAGCTTAATGATGTCCGGCACTGAAGCTTTCTTT. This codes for CASSLMMSGTEAFF. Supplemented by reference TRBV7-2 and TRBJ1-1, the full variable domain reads GAGVSQSPSNKVTEKGKDVELRCDPISGHTALYWYRQSLGQGLEFLIYFQGNSAPDKSGLPSDRFSAERTGGSVSTLTIQRTQQEDSAVYLCASSLMMSGTEAFFGQGTRLTVV.

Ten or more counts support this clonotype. The CDR3, as DNA: TGTGCCAGCAGTGAAACTAACCCATTTGTGGACAGCCTCCACTTT. Translating it yields CASSETNPFVDSLHF. V and J are TRBV25-1 and TRBJ1-6; D perhaps matches TRBD1 (6 bases). The CDR3 length is 15 residues. Germline CDR1 and CDR2: MGHDK and SYGVNS. Trimming pared 2 bases from V and 15 bases from J, leaving 20 bases between.

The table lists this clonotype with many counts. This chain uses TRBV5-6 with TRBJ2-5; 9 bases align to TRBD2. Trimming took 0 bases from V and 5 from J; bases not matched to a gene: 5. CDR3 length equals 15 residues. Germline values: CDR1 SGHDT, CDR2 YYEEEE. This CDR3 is CASSLGRGGQETQYF. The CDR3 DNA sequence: TGTGCCAGCAGCTTGGGGCGGGGGGGCCAGGAGACCCAGTACTTC.

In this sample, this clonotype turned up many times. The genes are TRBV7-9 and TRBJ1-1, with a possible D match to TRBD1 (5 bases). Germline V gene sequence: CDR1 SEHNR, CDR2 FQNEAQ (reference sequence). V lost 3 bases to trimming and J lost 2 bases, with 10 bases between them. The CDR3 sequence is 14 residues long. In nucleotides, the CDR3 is TGTGCCAGCAGCTTCCCCGGGACCAACACTGAAGCTTTCTTT. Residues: CASSFPGTNTEAFF. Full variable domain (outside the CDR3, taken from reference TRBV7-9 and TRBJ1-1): DTGVSQNPRHKITKRGQNVTFRCDPISEHNRLYWYRQTLGQGPEFLTYFQNEAQLEKSRLLSDRFSAERPKGSFSTLEIQRTEQGDSAMYLCASSFPGTNTEAFFGQGTRLTVV.

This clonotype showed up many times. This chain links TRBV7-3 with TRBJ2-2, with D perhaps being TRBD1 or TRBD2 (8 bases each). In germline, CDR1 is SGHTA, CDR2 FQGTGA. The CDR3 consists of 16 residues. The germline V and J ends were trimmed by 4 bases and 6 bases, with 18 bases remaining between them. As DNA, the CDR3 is TGTGCCAGCAGCTACAGGGGGACTAGAGGGTCCGGGGAGCTGTTTTTT. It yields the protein CASSYRGTRGSGELFF.

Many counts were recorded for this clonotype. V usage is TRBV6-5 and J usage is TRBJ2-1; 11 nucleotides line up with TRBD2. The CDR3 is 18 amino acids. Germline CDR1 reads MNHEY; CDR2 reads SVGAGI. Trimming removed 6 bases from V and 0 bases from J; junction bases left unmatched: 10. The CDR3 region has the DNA TGTGCCAGCAGCCCCTGGACTAGCGGGCGAAGCTCCTACAATGAGCAGTTCTTC. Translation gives CASSPWTSGRSSYNEQFF.

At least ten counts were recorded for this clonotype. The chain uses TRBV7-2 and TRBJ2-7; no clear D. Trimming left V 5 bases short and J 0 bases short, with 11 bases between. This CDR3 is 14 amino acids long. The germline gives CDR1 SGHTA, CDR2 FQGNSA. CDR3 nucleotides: TGTGCCAGCAGCCCTCCGGAGTACTCCTACGAGCAGTACGTC. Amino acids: CASSPPEYSYEQYV.

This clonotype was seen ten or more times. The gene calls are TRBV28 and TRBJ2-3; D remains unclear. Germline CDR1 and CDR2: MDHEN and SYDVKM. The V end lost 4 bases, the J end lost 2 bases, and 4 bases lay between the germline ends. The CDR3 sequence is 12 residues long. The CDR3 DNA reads TGTGCCAGCAGTTCGTACACAGATACGCAGTATTTT. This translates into CASSSYTDTQYF.

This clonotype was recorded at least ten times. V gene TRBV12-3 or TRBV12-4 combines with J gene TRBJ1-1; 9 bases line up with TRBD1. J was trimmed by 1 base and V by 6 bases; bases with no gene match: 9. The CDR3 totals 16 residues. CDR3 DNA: TGTGCCAGCAGCCAAGGGACAGGGAGAAAGAACACTGAAGCTTTCTTT. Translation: CASSQGTGRKNTEAFF.